This T cell receptor (beta chain) originates from a study of T cells expressing NK-cell markers. Study-wide context: It was sorted CD3+CD56-NKG2C+, CD3+CD56+NKG2C- and CD3+CD56+NKG2C+ T cells that provided the TCR beta repertoires. Regarding the study as a whole: Each of several donors carried dominant NKG2C+ clonotypes accounting for roughly 1.0-7.5% of CD8+ T cells.

To note about this clonotype: Its antigen is not known.

TCRdb reprocessed the 5' RACE reads and stores each CDR3 protein as one record, lacking DNA. There are about 190,000 distinct CDR3 sequences in the sample, with around 21% held by the top ten. Per the germline V gene, CDR1 is SEHNR and CDR2 is FQNEAQ (reference sequence). This CDR3 spans 11 amino acids. This clonotype was sampled from a man aged 18 to 70 in good health. This rearrangement joins TRBV7-9 to TRBJ1-1. The sequencing sample was made of blood T cells: a sorted CD56 or NKG2C T cell subset, CD4+ or CD8+ T cells, or bulk PBMC T cells (not recorded which). CDR3 sequence: CASDTVTEAFF.